Listed below are T cell receptor beta chains from one sample, sequenced in a study of blood T cell repertoires in COVID-19. Only in-frame clones appear in the TCRdb table, and some are missing; sequencing was by immunoSEQ multiplex PCR. The table has about 370,000 clones, 87% seen once. Sequences were obtained from peripheral blood. The receptors were gathered from a woman in her thirties with COVID-19, enrolled during active disease. The CDR3 runs from the conserved cysteine through the conserved F or W. The D gene is left open where the match is weak. Not every row has a clone size; where given, it reads once, few, many or a size class.

clone_size	v_call	d_call	j_call	cdr3_aa	cdr3_nt
-	TRBV4-3	TRBD2	TRBJ2-1	CASSQEEIGGSWNEQFF	TGCGCCAGCAGCCAAGAAGAAATAGGCGGGAGCTGGAATGAGCAGTTCTTC
-	TRBV7-9	TRBD2	TRBJ2-5	CASSPRTSGGYQETQYF	TGTGCCAGCAGCCCGAGGACTAGCGGGGGATACCAAGAGACCCAGTACTTC
-	TRBV2	TRBD2	TRBJ2-2	CAARLAGGTGELFF	TGTGCCGCAAGACTAGCGGGGGGCACCGGGGAGCTGTTTTTT
-	TRBV19	-	TRBJ2-1	CASSTQNEQFF	TGTGCCAGTAGTACACAGAATGAGCAGTTCTTC
-	TRBV19	-	TRBJ1-6	CATVGRNNSPLHF	TGTGCCACTGTGGGCCGAAATAATTCACCCCTCCACTTT
-	TRBV10-3	TRBD2	TRBJ2-1	CAIRGQTSGRYNEQFF	TGTGCCATCCGGGGTCAGACTAGCGGGCGATACAATGAGCAGTTCTTC
-	TRBV27	TRBD2	TRBJ2-1	CASQQFFLSGRNNEQFF	TGTGCCAGCCAGCAGTTTTTTCTTAGCGGGAGGAACAATGAGCAGTTCTTC
-	TRBV24-1	-	TRBJ2-1	CATNQDYWDEQFF	TGTGCCACCAACCAAGACTATTGGGATGAGCAGTTCTTC
-	TRBV5-1	-	TRBJ2-4	CASSSAGNIQYF	TGCGCCAGCAGCTCCGCGGGAAACATTCAGTACTTC
-	TRBV19	-	TRBJ2-2	CATRGGELFF	TGTGCCACCCGGGGGGGGGAGCTGTTTTTT
-	TRBV29-1	TRBD1	TRBJ2-7	CSVGTGWYEQYF	TGCAGCGTCGGGACAGGGTGGTACGAGCAGTACTTC
-	TRBV7-9	-	TRBJ2-2	CASSLKGRTGELFF	TGTGCCAGCAGCTTAAAGGGGCGCACCGGGGAGCTGTTTTTT
-	TRBV9	TRBD1	TRBJ1-4	CASSVGTGSFNEKLFF	TGTGCCAGCAGCGTAGGGACAGGGTCTTTTAATGAAAAACTGTTTTTT
-	TRBV7-2	TRBD2	TRBJ2-7	CASSLAGTSVVGQYF	TGTGCCAGCAGCCTGGCCGGGACTAGTGTGGTCGGGCAGTACTTC
medium-sized	TRBV7-2	TRBD2	TRBJ2-1	CASSFSPSGSNEQFF	TGTGCCAGCAGCTTTAGTCCTAGCGGGAGTAATGAGCAGTTCTTC
-	TRBV7-2	-	TRBJ1-1	CASRLVRTANTEAFF	TGTGCCAGCAGGCTCGTCCGGACAGCTAACACTGAAGCTTTCTTT
-	TRBV11-1	TRBD2	TRBJ2-5	CASTITGGETQYF	TGTGCCAGCACCATTACGGGGGGGGAGACCCAGTACTTC
-	TRBV5-5	TRBD2	TRBJ2-7	CASSSSGTSIYEQYF	TGTGCCAGCAGCTCCTCCGGGACTAGCATCTACGAGCAGTACTTC
-	TRBV7-9	-	TRBJ2-3	CASSSQLGASTDTQYF	TGTGCCAGCAGCTCCCAGCTAGGCGCTAGCACAGATACGCAGTATTTT
-	TRBV5-6	-	TRBJ1-1	CASIEDSRGTEAFF	TGTGCCAGCATCGAGGACAGTCGAGGGACTGAAGCTTTCTTT
-	TRBV9	-	TRBJ2-1	CASSAGPGNEQFF	TGTGCCAGCAGCGCAGGGCCGGGCAATGAGCAGTTCTTC
-	TRBV28	-	TRBJ2-1	CASSRRDLPQFF	TGTGCCAGCAGCCGGCGGGACCTACCGCAGTTCTTC
-	TRBV7-9	-	TRBJ2-2	CASSLTVSTGELFF	TGTGCCAGCAGCTTAACGGTCTCCACCGGGGAGCTGTTTTTT
-	TRBV9	-	TRBJ2-2	CASSVGGAGELFF	TGTGCCAGCAGCGTAGGGGGGGCCGGGGAGCTGTTTTTT
-	TRBV19	TRBD2	TRBJ2-1	CASRSLTSVNEQFF	TGTGCCAGTCGGTCCCTGACTAGCGTGAATGAGCAGTTCTTC
-	TRBV27	TRBD1	TRBJ2-7	CASSRSPQGDEQYF	TGTGCCAGCAGTCGGTCCCCACAGGGGGACGAGCAGTACTTC
once	TRBV28	-	TRBJ1-1	CASSLAASTEAFF	TGTGCCAGCAGTTTAGCTGCGAGCACTGAAGCTTTCTTT
once	TRBV29-1	TRBD1	TRBJ2-5	CSTRTGQETQYF	TGCAGCACCAGGACAGGCCAAGAGACCCAGTACTTC
once	TRBV3-1/TRBV3-2	-	TRBJ2-3	CASSPTTTDTQYF	TGTGCCAGCAGCCCCACTACCACAGATACGCAGTATTTT
-	TRBV30	-	TRBJ1-5	CAWSSDGDQPQHF	TGTGCCTGGAGTTCCGACGGGGATCAGCCCCAGCATTTT
-	TRBV6-6	TRBD1	TRBJ1-1	CASRDREAFF	TGTGCCTCCCGGGACAGGGAAGCTTTCTTT
few	TRBV2	-	TRBJ1-2	CASSGLNYGYTF	TGTGCCAGCAGTGGTCTTAACTATGGCTACACCTTC
-	TRBV6-5	TRBD2	TRBJ2-1	CASSYSTSGTNEQFF	TGTGCCAGCAGTTACTCGACTAGCGGGACAAATGAGCAGTTCTTC
-	TRBV4-1	-	TRBJ2-1	CASSQSQRQIYNEQFF	TGCGCCAGCAGCCAAAGCCAGCGGCAAATTTACAATGAGCAGTTCTTC
-	TRBV29-1	-	TRBJ2-2	CSVKGQTNTGELFF	TGCAGCGTTAAGGGGCAGACTAACACCGGGGAGCTGTTTTTT